Listed below are T cell receptor beta chains from one sample, sequenced in a study of T cell responses to AZD1222 COVID-19 vaccine. The repertoire was sequenced with immunoSEQ multiplex PCR; TCRdb's copy has only in-frame clones and lacks some. The table includes about 100,000 clones, about 85% detected once. Sequencing used peripheral blood, obtained on day 0 of AZD1222 vaccination. These receptors came from an adult in good health. CDR3s include the opening cysteine and the closing phenylalanine or tryptophan. A D gene is named only where the DNA matches it firmly. Size tells how often a clone was seen (once, few, many) or the class of an expanded clone, and some rows leave it out.

TRBV7-8	-	16	-	TRBJ1-5	TGTGCCAGCAGCCCAGTCCTGGGTTCGCGCAATCAGCCCCAGCATTTT	CASSPVLGSRNQPQHF
TRBV29-1	-	13	-	TRBJ1-1	TGCAGCGTTAAGACAGACGGGGCCTTTGAAGCTTTCTTT	CSVKTDGAFEAFF
TRBV7-2	-	14	TRBD2	TRBJ2-1	TGTGCCAGCAGCTTAGCGGGAGGGAGCTATGAGCAGTTCTTC	CASSLAGGSYEQFF
TRBV28	-	14	-	TRBJ1-5	TGTGCCAGCAGTTCCCCCACGGGCTCCCAGCCCCAGCATTTT	CASSSPTGSQPQHF
TRBV13	-	14	-	TRBJ1-1	TGTGCCAGCAGCTTATACGAGCAGAACACTGAAGCTTTCTTT	CASSLYEQNTEAFF
TRBV30	few	15	TRBD2	TRBJ2-2	TGTGCCTGGAGTCCCCTAGCGGGAGACGCCGGGGAGCTGTTTTTT	CAWSPLAGDAGELFF
TRBV10-3	-	14	-	TRBJ1-3	TGTGCCATCAGTGACTGGACTCCGGGGAACACCATATATTTT	CAISDWTPGNTIYF
TRBV5-6	-	14	-	TRBJ2-7	TGTGCCAGCAGCTTGAGCCCCCGGGGTAAGGGGGACTACTTC	CASSLSPRGKGDYF
TRBV7-9	-	14	-	TRBJ1-3	TGTGCCAGCAGCCCTCCCCCCTCTGGAAACACCATATATTTT	CASSPPPSGNTIYF
TRBV7-2	-	13	-	TRBJ1-1	TGTGCCAGCAGCTGGGACGAAAGGTCTGAAGCTTTCTTT	CASSWDERSEAFF
TRBV10-1	-	19	TRBD2	TRBJ2-5	TGCGCCAGCAGCTCGCCGGCCCTAGCGGGGGTCCCATACCAAGAGACCCAGTACTTC	CASSSPALAGVPYQETQYF
TRBV7-2	-	13	-	TRBJ1-2	TGTGCCAGCAGCCAGACTCTCAGCGGTGGCTACACCTTC	CASSQTLSGGYTF
TRBV5-8	-	15	TRBD2	TRBJ2-4	TGTGCCAGCAGCTTGGATCAGGGAGGGGAGGGCATTCAGTACTTC	CASSLDQGGEGIQYF
TRBV2	-	11	-	TRBJ2-1	TGTGCCGGAGTAGGGCCGGGTGAGCAGTTCTTC	CAGVGPGEQFF
TRBV5-1	-	13	TRBD2	TRBJ2-7	TGCGCCAGCAGCCCAGGACTAGCTGGCGAGCAGTACTTC	CASSPGLAGEQYF
TRBV3-1/TRBV3-2	-	14	-	TRBJ2-5	TGTGCCAGCAGCCAAGAGGGTCAACAGGACACCCAGTACTTC	CASSQEGQQDTQYF
TRBV12-3/TRBV12-4	-	13	-	TRBJ1-6	TGTGCCATCTCCAAACAGAGCAATTCACCCCTCCACTTT	CAISKQSNSPLHF
TRBV6-4	-	17	-	TRBJ1-6	TGTGCCAGCAGTGGGTTCGTCGCCGTCTCCTATAATTCACCCCTCCACTTT	CASSGFVAVSYNSPLHF
TRBV27	-	17	TRBD2	TRBJ2-1	TGTGCCAGCCGCTCCACTAGCGGCCTTCCCCCGGGATATGAGCAGTTCTTC	CASRSTSGLPPGYEQFF
TRBV11-1	-	14	-	TRBJ2-3	TGTGCCAGCAGCCTAGGGGGAACGGTGGATACGCAGTATTTT	CASSLGGTVDTQYF
TRBV27	few	13	-	TRBJ2-1	TGTGCCAGCAGTTTAATTAAATCCGGTGAGCAGTTCTTC	CASSLIKSGEQFF
TRBV24-1	-	18	TRBD2	TRBJ2-2	TGTGCCACCAGTGAGAAGACTAGCGGGAGGTTCAAGGCCGGGGAGCTGTTTTTT	CATSEKTSGRFKAGELFF
TRBV21-1	-	12	-	TRBJ2-7	TGTGCCAGCAGCACCCTGCTAGGAGAGCAGTACTTC	CASSTLLGEQYF
TRBV4-2	-	16	TRBD1	TRBJ1-4	TGTGCCAGCAGCCTTGGGACAGGGGGTACTAATGAAAAACTGTTTTTT	CASSLGTGGTNEKLFF
TRBV10-1	-	15	-	TRBJ2-7	TGCGCCAGCAGGGAAGTAGCGTGGAGCTCCTACGAGCAGTACTTC	CASREVAWSSYEQYF
TRBV28	-	15	TRBD2	TRBJ2-5	TGTGCCAGCAGTCCAGCGGGAGTGTTAGGAGAGACCCAGTACTTC	CASSPAGVLGETQYF
TRBV28	-	17	-	TRBJ1-6	TGTGCCAGCAGTTTAGACCGGCGGAGCTCCTATAATTCACCCCTCCACTTT	CASSLDRRSSYNSPLHF
TRBV5-1	-	13	-	TRBJ1-1	TGCGCCACCCGGCGGCAGGGTGACACTGAAGCTTTCTTT	CATRRQGDTEAFF
TRBV13	-	13	-	TRBJ1-2	TGTGCCAGCAGCTTAGGAGGTCAGGATGGCTACACCTTC	CASSLGGQDGYTF
TRBV18	-	13	-	TRBJ1-5	TGTGCCAGCTCACCAAACAGAGATCAGCCCCAGCATTTT	CASSPNRDQPQHF
TRBV7-8	few	14	-	TRBJ2-7	TGTGCCAGCACGAAGACTAGGGAGACCTACGAGCAGTACTTC	CASTKTRETYEQYF
TRBV5-1	few	12	-	TRBJ2-7	TGCGCCAGCAGCGCCGGATATTACGAGCAGTACTTC	CASSAGYYEQYF
TRBV29-1	-	14	TRBD1	TRBJ1-2	TGCAGCGTTGTAGGACAGGGAGCTAACTATGGCTACACCTTC	CSVVGQGANYGYTF
TRBV3-1/TRBV3-2	once	14	-	TRBJ1-1	TGTGCCAGCAGCCAGGGGTCCCTGAACACTGAAGCTTTCTTT	CASSQGSLNTEAFF
TRBV24-1	-	15	-	TRBJ1-2	TGTGCCACGCACCAGAAATTACGAGTCGTTGGTGGCTACACCTTC	CATHQKLRVVGGYTF
TRBV5-1	-	15	TRBD1	TRBJ2-3	TGCGCCAGCAGCTTTCAGGACAGGGATACAGATACGCAGTATTTT	CASSFQDRDTDTQYF
TRBV28	once	16	TRBD1	TRBJ1-3	TGTGCCAGCAGTTTAACAGGGGGCGTAGGTGGAAACACCATATATTTT	CASSLTGGVGGNTIYF
TRBV6-5	few	15	-	TRBJ2-3	TGTGCCAGCAGTAGGGCCGGGACTGGGACAGATACGCAGTATTTT	CASSRAGTGTDTQYF
TRBV16	-	15	TRBD1	TRBJ2-1	TGTGCCAGCAGCCACCCCGGACAGGGGGAAATTGAGCAGTTCTTC	CASSHPGQGEIEQFF
TRBV7-2	few	15	TRBD1	TRBJ2-7	TGTGCCAGCAGCTTGGATCAGGGGGTTACCTACGAGCAGTACTTC	CASSLDQGVTYEQYF
TRBV19	-	16	TRBD2	TRBJ2-5	TGTGCCAGGACCGGGACTAGCGGGAGTCGGGAAGAGACCCAGTACTTC	CARTGTSGSREETQYF